The 29 T cell receptor beta chains presented below share a single source sample, sequenced in a study of T cell repertoires in cytomegalovirus infection. TCRdb analysed the reads with MiXCR anew, one entry per CDR3 protein. In the table there are 80,000 or so distinct CDR3 sequences, 20% to 30% of which are singletons. No antigen has been assigned to these receptors. Sequenced here: CD8+ T cells from cultured PBMCs, sampled from culture after CMV antigen stimulation. The receptors shown here come from a human donor in good health (CMV status not recorded). Some clones in this sample may be carry-over from other donors' samples.

The sample holds many counts of this clonotype. V is TRBV11-2 and J is TRBJ2-1; D is uncertain. V lost 8 bases to trimming and J lost 6 bases, with 8 bases between them. There are 11 residues in the CDR3. From germline, CDR1 is SGHAT and CDR2 FQNNGV. The CDR3 DNA sequence: TGTGCCAGCGGTCTTGGCAATGAGCAGTTCTTC. Its protein product is CASGLGNEQFF.

V and J are TRBV4-1 and TRBJ2-4, with D possibly being TRBD2 (6 bases). CDR3 length: 16 residues. The V end lost 4 bases, the J end lost 3 bases, and 16 bases lay between the germline ends. From germline, CDR1 is MGHRA and CDR2 YSYEKL. The CDR3 region is CASSPRDSVVKNIQYF. The CDR3 coding sequence is TGCGCCAGCAGCCCCCGGGACTCAGTAGTCAAAAACATTCAGTACTTC.

The sample holds many counts of this clonotype. This CDR3 is CASSQETGGFYNEQFF. For the CDR3, the DNA is TGTGCCAGCAGCCAAGAAACCGGGGGGTTCTACAATGAGCAGTTCTTC. The genes are TRBV4-2 and TRBJ2-1; 7 bases fit TRBD2. From germline, CDR1 is LGHNA and CDR2 YNFKEQ. V lost 0 bases and J lost 3; bases outside the gene matches: 5. This CDR3 contains 16 residues.

This clonotype has at least ten counts. V gene TRBV7-9 combines with J gene TRBJ2-7; TRBD2 aligns across 9 bases. Germline loops: CDR1 SEHNR, CDR2 FQNEAQ (reference sequence). The CDR3 length is 16 residues. Trimming at V came to 5 bases and at J to 4 bases, leaving 12 bases not matched to a gene. Here the CDR3 reads CASSPVSGTSIYEQYF. Written as DNA, the CDR3 is TGTGCCAGCAGCCCCGTATCCGGGACTAGCATTTACGAGCAGTACTTC.

J is TRBJ2-1 and V is TRBV7-6; 9 bases fit TRBD2. The CDR3 length is 16 residues. V gave up 4 bases and J gave up 11 bases; unmatched junction bases: 15. Germline lookup yields CDR1 SGHVS and CDR2 FNYEAQ. As DNA, the CDR3 is TGTGCCAGCAGCTCCTCCGGGACTAGCCCTACGGATAAGCAGTTCTTC. As protein: CASSSSGTSPTDKQFF.

The chain is built from TRBV27 and TRBJ1-5; 11 bases align to TRBD1. Trimming removed 5 bases from V and 2 bases from J; junction bases left unmatched: 11. CDR3 length: 18 residues. Germline-derived CDR1 and CDR2 are MNHEY and SMNVEV (reference sequence). CDR3 coding DNA: TGTGCCAGCAGTCCGCACCGGACAGGGGGCCTTGGCAATCAGCCCCAGCATTTT. Translated: CASSPHRTGGLGNQPQHF.

This clonotype has only a few counts. The J gene is TRBJ1-1, the V gene TRBV6-2 or TRBV6-3; D is uncertain. CDR3 length equals 13 residues. CDR1 and CDR2 (germline): MNHEY, SVGEGT. Trimming removed 4 bases at V and 3 bases at J, with 9 bases between. CDR3 nucleotides: TGTGCCAGCAGTTGGGCAGGATACACTGAAGCTTTCTTT. This translates into CASSWAGYTEAFF.

This clonotype was detected only a few times. The chain recombines TRBV4-1 with TRBJ1-2, with D tentatively TRBD1 (6 bases). The ends were cut back, 0 bases at V and 3 bases at J, with 8 bases in the middle. There are 14 residues in the CDR3. Germline V gene lookup returns CDR1 MGHRA and CDR2 YSYEKL. This CDR3 is CASSQDKGDYGYTF. Here the CDR3 DNA reads TGCGCCAGCAGCCAAGATAAGGGGGACTATGGCTACACCTTC.

This clonotype was observed many times. The V and J genes are TRBV4-2 and TRBJ2-7; 9 bases agree with TRBD1. CDR1 and CDR2 (germline): LGHNA, YNFKEQ. The CDR3 sequence is 15 residues long. The V segment lost 0 bases and the J segment 7 bases; nucleotides outside the gene matches: 7. The CDR3 protein is CASSQDPQGANEQYF. CDR3 DNA sequence: TGTGCCAGCAGCCAAGACCCACAGGGGGCGAATGAGCAGTACTTC.

V usage is TRBV20-1 and J usage is TRBJ2-2, with a possible D match to TRBD2 (5 bases). Germline V CDR1 and CDR2: DFQATT, SNEGSKA (reference sequence). V lost 8 bases, J lost 5 bases, and 15 bases lay in between. The CDR3 has 13 residues. This CDR3 is CSNLEADTGELFF. The CDR3 bases are TGCAGTAACCTCGAAGCGGATACCGGGGAGCTGTTTTTT.

The chain carries TRBV12-3 or TRBV12-4 and TRBJ1-2, with no clear D. Trimming took off 0 bases at V and 7 bases at J, with 9 bases between the two ends. The CDR3 loop spans 13 amino acids. CDR3 amino acids: CASSLAMIGGYTF. In nucleotides, the CDR3 is TGTGCCAGCAGTTTAGCGATGATTGGTGGCTACACCTTC.

V is TRBV27 and J is TRBJ1-4, with no clear D. The CDR3 is made up of 16 amino acids. The germline CDR1 and CDR2 sequences are MNHEY and SMNVEV (reference sequence). V was cut by 2 bases and J by 0 bases, with 10 bases left in between. The CDR3 DNA is TGTGCCAGCAGTTTAAAATATGGGGCAACTAATGAAAAACTGTTTTTT. It encodes CASSLKYGATNEKLFF.

At least ten counts were recorded for this clonotype. The chain recombines TRBV7-2 with TRBJ2-3; 8 bases line up with TRBD2. The J segment lost 5 bases and the V segment lost 6 bases, leaving 7 bases of the junction unmatched. CDR3 size: 14 residues. Germline CDR1 SGHTA, CDR2 FQGNSA. This chain's CDR3 is CASSIFRGGDTQYF. The CDR3 region has the DNA TGTGCCAGCAGTATTTTTCGGGGGGGAGATACGCAGTATTTT.

This clonotype was counted only a few times. The V gene is TRBV12-3 or TRBV12-4, the J gene TRBJ2-7; D not certain. CDR3 size: 15 residues. V was clipped by 3 bases and J by 0 bases, with 12 bases between them. The CDR3 reads CASSLGPRSSYEQYF. The CDR3 nucleotides are TGTGCCAGCAGTTTGGGCCCAAGGAGCTCCTACGAGCAGTACTTC.

To note about this clonotype: This clone may be a read error of a much larger clone one base away. The rearrangement uses TRBV7-6 and TRBJ2-5; no clear D. This CDR3 is built from 15 residues. Germline loops: CDR1 SGHVS, CDR2 FNYEAQ. Written as DNA, the CDR3 is TGTGCCAGCAGCTTAGACTTGTCAGTACAAGAGATCCAGTACTTC. This gives the protein CASSLDLSVQEIQYF. The full variable domain, its missing parts supplied by reference TRBV7-6 and TRBJ2-5, is GAGVSQSPRYKVTKRGQDVALRCDPISGHVSLYWYRQALGQGPEFLTYFNYEAQQDKSGLPNDRFSAERPEGSISTLTIQRTEQRDSAMYRCASSLDLSVQEIQYFGPGTRLLVL.

This chain joins TRBV2 and TRBJ1-2; 8 bases match TRBD1. Looked up from germline, CDR1 is SNHLY and CDR2 is FYNNEI. This CDR3 is 15 amino acids long. The junction had 7 bases not matched to a gene; V was cut back by 0 bases and J by 7 bases. This chain's CDR3 is CASSEAFQGARGYTF. As DNA, the CDR3 is TGTGCCAGCAGTGAAGCGTTTCAGGGGGCGCGTGGCTACACCTTC.

This chain connects TRBV27 to TRBJ1-5; 12 nucleotides align to TRBD1. Germline V gives CDR1 MNHEY, CDR2 SMNVEV (reference sequence). Trimming at V came to 2 bases and at J to 3 bases, leaving 8 bases not matched to a gene. There are 18 residues in the CDR3. The CDR3 reads CASSLTGTGGLTNQPQHF. CDR3 nucleotides: TGTGCCAGCAGTTTAACCGGGACAGGGGGCCTGACCAATCAGCCCCAGCATTTT.

This chain joins TRBV20-1 and TRBJ1-1; D gene unclear. V was shortened by 1 base and J by 0 bases, with 9 bases between the two germline ends. Per the germline V gene, CDR1 is DFQATT and CDR2 is SNEGSKA (reference sequence). The CDR3 totals 14 residues. In nucleotides, the CDR3 is TGCAGTGCTAGAGCTTCGACGGTGAACACTGAAGCTTTCTTT. It translates to CSARASTVNTEAFF.

The chain recombines TRBV12-3 or TRBV12-4 with TRBJ2-3; D perhaps matches TRBD2 (6 bases). This CDR3 has 13 amino acids. Trimming took off 5 bases at V and 8 bases at J, with 14 bases between the two ends. As DNA, the CDR3 is TGTGCCAGCAGTCCGACTAGTCCCATTACGCAGTATTTT. Translated, it gives CASSPTSPITQYF.

This clonotype came up a few times. The chain uses TRBV12-3 or TRBV12-4 and TRBJ1-1; D is unclear. The CDR3 consists of 11 residues. The V end was cut by 6 bases, the J end by 4 bases, with 6 bases between. Here the CDR3 reads CASRPITEAFF. Here the CDR3 DNA reads TGTGCCAGCAGACCGATCACTGAAGCTTTCTTT.

This sequence joins TRBV29-1 and TRBJ2-7; 7 nucleotides line up with TRBD2. The trim removed 4 bases at V and 3 bases at J, leaving 9 bases unmatched. This CDR3 spans 14 amino acids. Germline-derived CDR1 and CDR2 are SQVTM and ANQGSEA. The CDR3 reads CSVGGRGGNYEQYF. For the CDR3, the DNA is TGCAGCGTTGGGGGGAGGGGAGGGAACTACGAGCAGTACTTC.

This clonotype was recorded a few times. The V call is TRBV7-9, the J call TRBJ1-2; D uncertain. The CDR3 contains 14 residues. Germline CDR1 SEHNR, CDR2 FQNEAQ (reference sequence). Trimming took off 1 base at V and 4 bases at J, with 10 bases between the two ends. The CDR3 DNA reads as TGTGCCAGCAGCTTAGGGTCAGCAATCTATGGCTACACCTTC. Translation gives CASSLGSAIYGYTF.

The chain joins TRBV20-1 to TRBJ1-1, with D possibly being TRBD1 (5 bases). The CDR3 covers 14 residues. The germline V and J ends were trimmed by 0 bases and 5 bases, with 13 bases remaining between them. Per the germline V gene, CDR1 is DFQATT and CDR2 is SNEGSKA (reference sequence). The CDR3 protein is CSARDKGDSTEAFF. The DNA of the CDR3 is TGCAGTGCTAGAGATAAAGGGGATAGTACTGAAGCTTTCTTT.

V usage is TRBV30 and J usage is TRBJ2-2; 7 bases match TRBD2. The V gene's germline CDR1 is GTSNPN and CDR2 SVGIG (reference sequence). V gave up 0 bases and J gave up 3 bases; unmatched junction bases: 7. CDR3 length: 16 amino acids. CDR3 loop: CAWSVVFREDTGELFF. Here the CDR3 DNA reads TGTGCCTGGAGTGTAGTTTTCCGGGAGGACACCGGGGAGCTGTTTTTT.

V and J are TRBV4-3 and TRBJ2-2; no definite D call. V was clipped by 2 bases and J by 4 bases, with 8 bases between them. The CDR3 is made up of 14 amino acids. The V gene's germline CDR1 is LGHNA and CDR2 YSLEER. The chain's CDR3 is CASSQQQRTGELFF. In DNA form, the CDR3 reads TGCGCCAGCAGCCAACAACAGCGCACCGGGGAGCTGTTTTTT.

The chain links TRBV12-3 or TRBV12-4 to TRBJ2-7, with 9 bases matching TRBD1. This CDR3 is built from 14 residues. After removal of 6 bases from V and 5 bases from J, the junction contained 8 bases not matched to a gene. CDR3 in DNA: TGTGCCAGCAGGGACCGGGACAGGGTAGACGAGCAGTACTTC. It codes for CASRDRDRVDEQYF.

A few counts support this clonotype. The gene calls are TRBV12-3 or TRBV12-4 and TRBJ2-2, with D possibly being TRBD2 (7 bases). Trimming pared 7 bases from V and 6 bases from J, leaving 15 bases between. This CDR3 region has 14 residues. CDR3 region: CASTIAGAPGELFF. The DNA of the CDR3 is TGTGCCAGCACCATCGCGGGGGCGCCCGGGGAGCTGTTTTTT.

This clonotype has only a few counts. The chain recombines TRBV29-1 with TRBJ2-1, with TRBD1 identical over 12 bases. Trimming removed 3 bases from V and 9 bases from J; junction bases left unmatched: 30. The CDR3 runs 22 residues. CDR1 SQVTM and CDR2 ANQGSEA come from the germline V gene. CDR3 residues: CSVEVVGQGAAASGPSMGEQFF. The DNA for the CDR3 is TGCAGCGTTGAGGTCGTGGGACAGGGGGCTGCGGCTAGCGGGCCATCAATGGGTGAGCAGTTCTTC.

This clonotype was counted at least ten times. The chain carries TRBV7-2 and TRBJ1-3; D call uncertain. Trimming removed 1 base from V and 0 bases from J, with 7 bases in between. CDR1 and CDR2 from the germline V gene are SGHTA and FQGNSA. CDR3 length: 15 amino acids. In nucleotides, the CDR3 is TGTGCCAGCAGCTTAGAGGGCGGCTCTGGAAACACCATATATTTT. Amino acids: CASSLEGGSGNTIYF.